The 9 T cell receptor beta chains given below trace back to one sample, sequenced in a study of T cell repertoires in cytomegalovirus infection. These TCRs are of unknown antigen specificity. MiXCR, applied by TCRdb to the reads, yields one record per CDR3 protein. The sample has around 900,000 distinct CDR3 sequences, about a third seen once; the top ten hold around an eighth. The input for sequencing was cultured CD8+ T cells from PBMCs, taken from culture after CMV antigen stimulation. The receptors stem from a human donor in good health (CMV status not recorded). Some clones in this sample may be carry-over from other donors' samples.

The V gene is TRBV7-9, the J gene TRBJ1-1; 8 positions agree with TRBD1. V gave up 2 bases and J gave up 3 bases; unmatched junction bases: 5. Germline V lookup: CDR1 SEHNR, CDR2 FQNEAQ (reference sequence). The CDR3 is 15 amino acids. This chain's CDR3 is CASSLYGQGYTEAFF. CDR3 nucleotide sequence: TGTGCCAGCAGCTTATACGGACAGGGATACACTGAAGCTTTCTTT.

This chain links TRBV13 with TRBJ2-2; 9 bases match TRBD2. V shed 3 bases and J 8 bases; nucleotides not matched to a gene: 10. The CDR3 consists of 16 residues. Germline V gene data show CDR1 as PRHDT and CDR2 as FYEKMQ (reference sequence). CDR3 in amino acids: CASSFSLSGGLGELFF. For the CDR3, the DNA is TGTGCCAGCAGCTTCTCCCTTAGCGGGGGCCTGGGGGAGCTGTTTTTT.

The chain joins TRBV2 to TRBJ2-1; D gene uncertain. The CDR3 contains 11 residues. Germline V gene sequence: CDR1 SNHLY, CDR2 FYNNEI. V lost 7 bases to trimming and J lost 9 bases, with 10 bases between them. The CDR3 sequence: CASITSIEQFF. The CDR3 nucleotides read TGTGCCAGCATAACGAGTATTGAGCAGTTCTTC.

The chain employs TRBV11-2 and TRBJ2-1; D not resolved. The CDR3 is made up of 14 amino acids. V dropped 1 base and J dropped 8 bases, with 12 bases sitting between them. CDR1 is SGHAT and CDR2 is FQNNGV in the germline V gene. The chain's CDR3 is CASSLGNPGYEQFF. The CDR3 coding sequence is TGTGCCAGCAGCTTAGGCAACCCGGGCTATGAGCAGTTCTTC.

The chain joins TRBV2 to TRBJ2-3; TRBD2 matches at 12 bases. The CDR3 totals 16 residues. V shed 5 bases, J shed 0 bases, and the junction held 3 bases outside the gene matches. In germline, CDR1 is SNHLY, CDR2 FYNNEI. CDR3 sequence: CASSSSGGDSTDTQYF. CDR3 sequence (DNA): TGTGCCAGCAGTTCTAGCGGGGGGGACAGCACAGATACGCAGTATTTT.

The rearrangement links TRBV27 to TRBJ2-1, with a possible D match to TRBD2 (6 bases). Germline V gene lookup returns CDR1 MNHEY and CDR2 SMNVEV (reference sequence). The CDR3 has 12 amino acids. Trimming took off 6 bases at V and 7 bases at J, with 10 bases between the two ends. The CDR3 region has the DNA TGTGCCAGCAGCGGGGGTTTGAATGAGCAGTTCTTC. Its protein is CASSGGLNEQFF.

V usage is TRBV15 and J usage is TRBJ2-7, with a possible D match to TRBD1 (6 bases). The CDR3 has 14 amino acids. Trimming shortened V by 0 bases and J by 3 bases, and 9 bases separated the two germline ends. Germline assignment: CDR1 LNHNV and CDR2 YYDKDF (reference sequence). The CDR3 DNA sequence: TGTGCCACCAGCAGAGACTGGGACAACTACGAGCAGTACGTC. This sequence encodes CATSRDWDNYEQYV.

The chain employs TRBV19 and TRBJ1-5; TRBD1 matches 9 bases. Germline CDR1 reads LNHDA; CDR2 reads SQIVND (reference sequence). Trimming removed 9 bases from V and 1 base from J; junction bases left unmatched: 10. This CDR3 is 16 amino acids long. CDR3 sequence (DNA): TGTGCCAGCCAAGATTCCGGGACAGGGAGCAATCAGCCCCAGCATTTT. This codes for CASQDSGTGSNQPQHF.

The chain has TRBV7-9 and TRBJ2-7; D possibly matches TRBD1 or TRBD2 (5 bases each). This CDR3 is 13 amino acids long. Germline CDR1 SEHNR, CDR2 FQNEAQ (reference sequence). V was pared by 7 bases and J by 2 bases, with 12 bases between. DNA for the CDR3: TGTGCCAGCACCCGGGACGGAACCTACGAGCAGTACGTC. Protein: CASTRDGTYEQYV.